The T cell receptor beta chain described here comes from a study of cytomegalovirus exposure and HLA in healthy donors. Broader study findings: Subsequent analysis of the 120 or so validation repertoires found a tendency for first-cohort TCR clusters to co-occur. Many donors shared some public TCRs, even though most TCR sequences were rare. In vitro assays verified that three CMV-associated chains recognized CMV antigens specifically. The authors enumerated over 150 TCR beta chains as linked to cytomegalovirus.

In its sample, this clone was seen a few times. Antigen specificity is unknown. Germline CDR1 is SGHDN and CDR2 is FVKESK. The CDR3 has 14 amino acids. V shed 1 base and J shed 2 bases, with 8 bases lying between them. Libraries were prepared by immunoSEQ multiplex PCR; TCRdb keeps only in-frame clonotypes and omits some of them. Among 120,000 or so clones listed, approximately 91% were seen once. V and J are TRBV14 and TRBJ1-2; no reliable D call. The sample consisted of PBMCs. The receptor's source is a woman younger than 30 in good health and CMV-seronegative. The CDR3 sequence is CASSQAFLNYGYTF. CDR3 bases: TGTGCCAGCAGCCAAGCCTTCTTGAACTATGGCTACACCTTC.